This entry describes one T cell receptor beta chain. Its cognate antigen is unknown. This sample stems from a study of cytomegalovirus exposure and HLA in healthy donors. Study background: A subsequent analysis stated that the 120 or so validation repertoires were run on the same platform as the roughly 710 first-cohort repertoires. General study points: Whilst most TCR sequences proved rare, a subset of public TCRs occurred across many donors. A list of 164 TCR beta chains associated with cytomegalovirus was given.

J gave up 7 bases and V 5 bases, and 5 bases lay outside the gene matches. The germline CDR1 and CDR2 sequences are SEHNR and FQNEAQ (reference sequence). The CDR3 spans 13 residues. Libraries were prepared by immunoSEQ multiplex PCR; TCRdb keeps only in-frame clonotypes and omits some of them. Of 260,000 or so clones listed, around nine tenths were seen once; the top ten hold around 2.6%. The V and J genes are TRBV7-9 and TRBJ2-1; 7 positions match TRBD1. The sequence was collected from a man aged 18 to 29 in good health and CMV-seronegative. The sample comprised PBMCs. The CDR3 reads CASSTRQGNEQFF. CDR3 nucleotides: TGTGCCAGCAGCACAAGACAGGGAAATGAGCAGTTCTTC.